The TCR beta chain described here comes from a study of T cells in localized non-small cell lung cancer. Whole-study findings and limits: Heterogeneity remains possible, as sequencing covered one tumor region only. For the top 100 tumor clones, a median roughly 56 also appeared in adjacent lung. Prolonged overall survival went with higher T cell density in the blood. Compared with tumor, uninvolved adjacent lung displayed greater T cell clonality, ranking highest overall.

About this clone itself: Its antigen is not identified.

Some clones are missing from TCRdb's copy, which holds only in-frame ones; the method was immunoSEQ multiplex PCR. The sample lists roughly 2,600 clones; just under 30% were seen once. V shed 0 bases and J shed 3 bases, with 6 bases lying between them. In germline, CDR1 is LNHDA, CDR2 SQIVND (reference sequence). This CDR3 region has 13 residues. This sequence originates from a woman aged 35 to 70 with stage III lung adenocarcinoma. This rearrangement joins TRBV19 to TRBJ2-7, with D maybe TRBD2 (6 bases). The sample in question was lung tumor tissue, obtained before any cancer treatment. CDR3 amino acids: CASSIERGYEQYF. CDR3 bases: TGTGCCAGTAGTATAGAGCGGGGCTACGAGCAGTACTTC. Together with reference TRBV19 and TRBJ2-7, the CDR3 gives the full variable domain: DGGITQSPKYLFRKEGQNVTLSCEQNLNHDAMYWYRQDPGQGLRLIYYSQIVNDFQKGDIAEGYSVSREKKESFPLTVTSAQKNPTAFYLCASSIERGYEQYFGPGTRLTVT.